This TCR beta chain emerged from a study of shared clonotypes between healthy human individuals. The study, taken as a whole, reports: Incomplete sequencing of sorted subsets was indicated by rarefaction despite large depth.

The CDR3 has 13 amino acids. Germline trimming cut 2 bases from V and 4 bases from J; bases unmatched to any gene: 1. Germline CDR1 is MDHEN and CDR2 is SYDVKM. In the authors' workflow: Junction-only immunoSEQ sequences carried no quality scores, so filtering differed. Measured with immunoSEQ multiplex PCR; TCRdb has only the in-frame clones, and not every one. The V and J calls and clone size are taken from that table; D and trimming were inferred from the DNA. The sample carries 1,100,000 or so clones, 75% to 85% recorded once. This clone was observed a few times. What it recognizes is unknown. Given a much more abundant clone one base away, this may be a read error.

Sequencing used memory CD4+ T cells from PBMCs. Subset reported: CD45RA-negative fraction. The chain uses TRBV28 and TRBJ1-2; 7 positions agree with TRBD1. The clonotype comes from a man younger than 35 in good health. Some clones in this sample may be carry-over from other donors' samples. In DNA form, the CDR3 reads TGTGCCAGCAGTTTAACAGGGGCCTATGGCTACACCTTC. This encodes CASSLTGAYGYTF.